This TCR beta chain was documented in a study of cytomegalovirus exposure and HLA in healthy donors (TCRdb year 2017). In the study overall: An earlier analysis of several hundred of the donors reported 250 to 350 Gb of sequence data and 100 million to 140 million unique TCR beta sequences from some 180 million T cells. An early release that covered about 640 HLA-typed donors contained about 300 gigabases of sequencing data and some 87 million unique TCR sequences. Among the roughly 390 genotyped donors, under 90% belonged to the genetic ancestry cluster associated with self-reported Caucasian donors. The study aimed to test whether cataloging public T cell receptors could reveal signatures of past pathogen exposure. The T cell repertoires of around 670 subjects were profiled by immunosequencing and related to cytomegalovirus serostatus. Along with the approximately 700-subject first cohort, a separate validation cohort of 120 different subjects was used. To predict cytomegalovirus infection status, the study brought together high-throughput TCR immunosequencing, statistical association of individual TCRs with disease status, and machine learning. A later analysis re-analyzed previously published TCR beta repertoires from roughly 600 donors and added high-resolution HLA genotyping to study TCR occurrence patterns. Rather than using new phenotypic data, the later analysis identified candidate immune exposures from TCR beta sequences and from how often those sequences occurred across donors. To decide whether each TCR beta V gene segment behaved as functional or pseudogenic, an earlier analysis of some 540 of the donors relied on high-throughput TCR beta sequencing. Donor age, sex, ethnicity and CMV serostatus were compiled together with the repertoire data. A later genetic analysis took genome-wide SNP genotypes for about 55% of the roughly 700 donors and used that subset as a discovery cohort. All discovery cohort repertoires had been generated using a single sequencing platform. HLA typing included class I and class II loci at four-digit resolution. The number of typed donors differed by locus: roughly 629-640 for A, B, C, DRB1 and DQB1; about 520 for DQA1; 600 to 610 for DPA1; and about 470 for DPB1. A few DR-DQ haplotypes were handled as single units for association and clustering because linkage in the cohort was strong. Among some 410 genotyped donors of the cohort, an average of around 250,000 unique TCR beta nucleotide sequences was sequenced per donor, of which about 19% were non-productive. Points the paper makes about the study in general: Compared with equally common non-associated chains, HLA-associated TCR beta chains in a later analysis were more clonally expanded and had lower generation probabilities. In both the original and validation cohorts, the classifier was reported to diagnose cytomegalovirus status with high specificity and sensitivity. In an earlier analysis of about 600 of the donors, most TCR beta V segments appeared in productive rearrangements about 90% or about 30% of the time, broadly matching IMGT annotations. A later analysis found that most CMV-associated TCR beta chains appeared HLA-restricted, with HLA associations seemingly driven largely by CMV exposure. Because the 87-base-pair reads could not distinguish some IMGT-functional V segments, including TRBV6-2 and TRBV6-3, those segments were excluded. A later genetic analysis reported fewer N-insertions in productive TCRs among donors in an Asian-associated ancestry cluster than the 666-donor mean. This cohort had only TCR beta chains sequenced, and the lack of alpha or paired-chain data limited which features could be detected. The earlier analysis of approximately 540 of the donors excluded 15 to 20 rarely observed V segments, including chromosome 9 orphons, because counts were too low. Because some donors lacked HLA typing at each locus, the association tests relied only on the typed subset. The authors suggested that the approach could potentially be generalized to other disease states and immunological phenotypes. The only immune exposure information available for the cohort was CMV serostatus. V-gene and J-gene trimming of TCR beta chains was associated with a missense DCLRE1C variant in a later genetic analysis, and the association was replicated in an independent cohort. The study listed 164 TCR beta chains as associated with cytomegalovirus. Strong co-occurrence of HLA alleles, especially DR and DQ, made assigning TCR associations to individual alleles difficult. Most TCR sequences were seen in very few donors, while some public TCRs were found in many individuals. A further reported finding was that TCR beta sequences accurately predicted the HLA-A and HLA-B alleles for most subjects in the first cohort. At a false discovery rate of 0.05, a later analysis linked around 17,000 TCR beta sequences to specific HLA alleles. A few of the identified cytomegalovirus-associated TCR beta chains were confirmed in vitro to be specific for cytomegalovirus antigens. In a later analysis, TCR association rates were found to vary across HLA loci, with the most associated TCRs seen for DRB1 alleles and the fewest for HLA-C alleles. A cluster of highly shared sequence variants was judged likely to be a technical artifact of the sequencing pipeline. According to a later analysis, parvovirus B19, influenza, CMV and Epstein-Barr virus appeared linked to several top co-occurrence clusters. Linkage disequilibrium might explain the correlated functional status among segregating V segments, but an unknown experimental factor could not be ruled out. Roughly uniform sequencing depth across donors was assumed in presence/absence analyses, although this assumption may not hold.

The protocol used for the library was the immunoSEQ multiplex PCR assay. A mixture of 60 forward primers for TCR Vbeta segments and 13 reverse primers for TCR Jbeta segments was used in the multiplex PCR. The CDR3 region of rearranged TCR beta genes was amplified from genomic DNA with a multiplex PCR assay. The amplified TCR beta libraries were sequenced on the Illumina HiSeq System as 87-base-pair reads. In the source study's methods: Across the 500 to 700 repertoires, a later analysis counted approximately 83 million unique TCR beta chains, around 11 million of which were shared by at least two donors. Raw reads were error-corrected and collapsed into unique sequences with a nearest-neighbor algorithm that merged closely related sequences to remove PCR and sequencing errors. CDR3 sequences were aligned to IMGT reference sequences to assign V, D and J gene segments. Each retained sequence needed at least a six-nucleotide match to both a V gene segment and a J gene segment. A rearrangement was called productive if the CDR3 had no stop codons and remained in frame with V and J, and every other rearrangement was called non-productive. Following IMGT convention, CDR3 was defined as the stretch from the second conserved V-encoded cysteine to the conserved J-encoded phenylalanine. The earlier analysis of some 540 of the donors excluded any sequence lacking an unambiguous match to a single V gene segment. In an earlier analysis of 587 of the donors, V segments were called functional above 56.7% productive rearrangements and were called segregating when the between-donor standard deviation exceeded 5%. To diagnose cytomegalovirus status from the catalog of TCR beta chain sequences, a statistical classification framework was built. In a later analysis, TCR nucleotide sequences were compared against IMGT/GENE-DB human TR gene sequences so that V and J genes could be assigned. A later analysis assigned CDR3 sequences and most-parsimonious VDJ recombination scenarios with the TCRdist pipeline. In a later analysis, every TCR beta chain was defined by the combination of its CDR3 amino acid sequence and its V-gene family, and reads without a unique V-gene family were dropped. As a way to deal with suspected cross-contamination and a sequencing artifact, a later analysis dropped nearly 600 nucleotide sequences that were highly shared and had low generation probability. For each public chain, a later analysis derived a clonal expansion index from normalized ranks of inferred template counts within each repertoire. In a later analysis, generation probabilities were computed using a VDJ recombination model fitted to out-of-frame rearrangements, and the results were checked against IGoR. A later analysis scored TCR-TCR, TCR-HLA and TCR-CMV co-occurrence with hypergeometric tests, applying a repertoire-size bias correction to TCR pairs. To estimate false discovery rates, a later analysis permuted the HLA or CMV assignments 20 times. In a later analysis, co-occurring TCRs were grouped using DBSCAN, with TCRdist sequence similarity added in when clustering inside HLA-allele-positive subsets. Co-occurrence clustering excluded repertoires with fewer than 30,000 or more than 120,000 public chains, plus five with anomalous nucleotide sharing. TCRdb re-hosts the immuneACCESS table, in-frame sequences only. Its copies lack some clones; in the studies checked, an unresolved V gene accounts for under half of them, and the cause for the rest is not known. That table gives V, J and clone size, and the DNA gave D and trimming. The sample has roughly 250,000 clones on record, 70% to 90% of them singletons. Jointly, the top ten make up approximately 2% of the sample.

Comments on this clone: Its antigen has not been determined. Base qualities are not provided; no much larger clone lies one nucleotide away.

Spanning cysteine to phenylalanine, the CDR3 consists of 15 amino acids. The entry retains the CDR3 DNA only, 45 bases that are in frame from base 1. CDR1 and CDR2, per the germline V gene (reference sequence), are SEHNR and FQNEAQ. Compared with germline, V lacks 5 bases and J lacks 5 bases; bases without a gene match: 8. The cohort was made up of approximately 670 healthy bone marrow donors. At the time of sampling, all cohort members were nominally healthy, though unrecorded immune exposures were likely present. The donor was CMV seropositive and belonged to the group of more than 250 seropositive cohort members. A peripheral blood sample was provided by each donor, and peripheral blood mononuclear cells were used for TCR beta sequencing. The Qiagen DNeasy Blood Extraction Kit was used to extract genomic DNA from the blood cell samples.

The material sequenced was PBMCs. The receptor was derived from a woman between 35 and 50 years old in good health and CMV-seropositive. The rearranged segments are TRBV7-9 and TRBJ2-5, and TRBD2 matches 10 of the central bases. For the CDR3, the sequence is CASSLASGRVETQYF. The DNA is as follows: TGTGCCAGCAGCCTTGCGAGCGGGAGGGTTGAGACCCAGTACTTC. The variable domain in full, with residues beyond the CDR3 obtained from the reference TRBV7-9 and TRBJ2-5 genes, is DTGVSQNPRHKITKRGQNVTFRCDPISEHNRLYWYRQTLGQGPEFLTYFQNEAQLEKSRLLSDRFSAERPKGSFSTLEIQRTEQGDSAMYLCASSLASGRVETQYFGPGTRLLVL.